This TCR beta chain was captured by sequencing in a study of OX40 agonist ivuxolimab in advanced cancers. Study-wide context: Each patient was given ivuxolimab into a vein every 2 weeks, at 0.01 to 10 mg/kg. Findings and caveats of the study: Relative to CD4+ cells, CD8+ T cells on average had more expanded clones.

In germline, CDR1 is SGHTA, CDR2 FQGTGA. The CDR3 sequence is 12 residues long. V lost 5 bases and J lost 6, with 11 bases in between. Assay used: immunoSEQ multiplex PCR; TCRdb lists only in-frame clones, some missing. This table has about 35,000 clones, about 90% appearing once. A remark on this clone: Its antigen remains unknown.

V is TRBV7-3 and J is TRBJ2-7, with D uncertain. The sequencing here drew on CD4+ or CD8+ T cells sorted from blood, taken in a trial of the OX40 agonist ivuxolimab. The clonotype originates from an adult with an advanced solid tumor such as melanoma, head and neck, liver or kidney cancer. Written as DNA, the CDR3 is TGTGCCAGCAGCCTGACTTCGATCGAGCAGTACTTC. Translated, it gives CASSLTSIEQYF.